This TCR beta chain stems from a study of T cell responses to AZD1222 COVID-19 vaccine. Trimming removed 4 bases from V and 5 bases from J, with 14 bases in between. This CDR3 is built from 14 residues. The germline V gene has CDR1 MNHEY and CDR2 SVGAGI. TCRdb keeps only in-frame clones here, not all; method: immunoSEQ multiplex PCR. The repertoire includes 70,000 or so clones, about nine tenths of them detected once, and nearly 25% sits in the top ten. The clonotype was recovered from an adult in good health. V gene TRBV6-5 combines with J gene TRBJ1-2; no reliable D call. The material was peripheral blood, obtained on day 0 of AZD1222 vaccination. This CDR3 reads CASSSGRTRYGYTF. The DNA for the CDR3 is TGTGCCAGCAGTTCCGGACGGACTAGGTATGGCTACACCTTC.